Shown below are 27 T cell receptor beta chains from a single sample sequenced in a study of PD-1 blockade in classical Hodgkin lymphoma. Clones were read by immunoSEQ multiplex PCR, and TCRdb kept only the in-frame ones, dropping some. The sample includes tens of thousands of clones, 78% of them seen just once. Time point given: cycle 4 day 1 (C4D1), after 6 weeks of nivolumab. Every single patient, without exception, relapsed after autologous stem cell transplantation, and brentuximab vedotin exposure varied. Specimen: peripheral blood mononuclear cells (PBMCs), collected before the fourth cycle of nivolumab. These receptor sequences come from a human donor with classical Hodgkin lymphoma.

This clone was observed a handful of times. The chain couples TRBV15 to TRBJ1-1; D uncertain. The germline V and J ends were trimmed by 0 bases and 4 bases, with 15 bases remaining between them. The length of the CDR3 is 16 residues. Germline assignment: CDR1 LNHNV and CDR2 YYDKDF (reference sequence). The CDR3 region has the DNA TGTGCCACCAGCAGAGATTACGGGAGGGTGAGCACTGAAGCTTTCTTT. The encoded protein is CATSRDYGRVSTEAFF.

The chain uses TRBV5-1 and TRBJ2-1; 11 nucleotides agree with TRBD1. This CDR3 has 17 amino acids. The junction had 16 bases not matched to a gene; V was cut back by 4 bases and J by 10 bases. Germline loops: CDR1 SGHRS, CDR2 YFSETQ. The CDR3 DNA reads TGCGCCAGCAGCCAAGGCCCAACGGGACAGGGGGTGGGGGAGCAGTTCTTC. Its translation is CASSQGPTGQGVGEQFF.

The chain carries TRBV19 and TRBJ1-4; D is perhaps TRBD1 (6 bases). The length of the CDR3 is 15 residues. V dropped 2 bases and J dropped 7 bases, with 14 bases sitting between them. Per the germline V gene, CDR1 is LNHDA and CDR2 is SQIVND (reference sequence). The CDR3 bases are TGTGCCAGTAGTATAATCCGGGGGGCTGGTGAAAAACTGTTTTTT. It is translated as CASSIIRGAGEKLFF. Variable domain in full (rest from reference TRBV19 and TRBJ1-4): DGGITQSPKYLFRKEGQNVTLSCEQNLNHDAMYWYRQDPGQGLRLIYYSQIVNDFQKGDIAEGYSVSREKKESFPLTVTSAQKNPTAFYLCASSIIRGAGEKLFFGSGTQLSVL.

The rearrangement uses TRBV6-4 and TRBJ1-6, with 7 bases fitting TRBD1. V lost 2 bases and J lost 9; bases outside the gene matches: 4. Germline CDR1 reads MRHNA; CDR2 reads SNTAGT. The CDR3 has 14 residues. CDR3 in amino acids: CASSDSPGGSPLHF. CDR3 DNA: TGTGCCAGCAGTGACAGTCCAGGGGGTTCACCCCTCCACTTT.

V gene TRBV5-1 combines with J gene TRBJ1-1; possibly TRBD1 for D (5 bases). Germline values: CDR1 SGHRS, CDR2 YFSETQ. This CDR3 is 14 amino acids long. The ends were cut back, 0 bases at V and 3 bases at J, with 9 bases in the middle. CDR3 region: CASSLEYRYTEAFF. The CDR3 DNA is TGCGCCAGCAGCTTGGAATACAGGTACACTGAAGCTTTCTTT. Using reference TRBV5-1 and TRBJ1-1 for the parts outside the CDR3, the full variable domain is KAGVTQTPRYLIKTRGQQVTLSCSPISGHRSVSWYQQTPGQGLQFLFEYFSETQRNKGNFPGRFSGRQFSNSRSEMNVSTLELGDSALYLCASSLEYRYTEAFFGQGTRLTVV.

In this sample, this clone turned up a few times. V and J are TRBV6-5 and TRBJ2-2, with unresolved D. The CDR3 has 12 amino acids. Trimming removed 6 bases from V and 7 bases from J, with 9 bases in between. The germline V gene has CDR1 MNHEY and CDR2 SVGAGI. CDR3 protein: CASSPPGGELFF. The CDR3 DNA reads TGTGCCAGCAGCCCCCCCGGCGGGGAGCTGTTTTTT.

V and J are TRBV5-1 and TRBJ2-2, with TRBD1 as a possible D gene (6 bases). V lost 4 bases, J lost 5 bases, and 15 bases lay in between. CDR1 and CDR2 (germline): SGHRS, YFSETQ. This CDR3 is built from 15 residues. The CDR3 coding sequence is TGCGCCAGCAGCCCAAACCCTCAGGGGACCGGGGAGCTGTTTTTT. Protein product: CASSPNPQGTGELFF. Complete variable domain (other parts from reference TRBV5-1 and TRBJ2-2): KAGVTQTPRYLIKTRGQQVTLSCSPISGHRSVSWYQQTPGQGLQFLFEYFSETQRNKGNFPGRFSGRQFSNSRSEMNVSTLELGDSALYLCASSPNPQGTGELFFGEGSRLTVL.

As DNA, the CDR3 is TGTGCCAGCAGCCCCATATATCAAGAGACCCAGTACTTC. It yields the protein CASSPIYQETQYF. The rearrangement links TRBV7-6 to TRBJ2-5, with unresolved D. Trimming left V 5 bases short and J 2 bases short, with 9 bases between. This CDR3 spans 13 amino acids. Germline-derived CDR1 and CDR2 are SGHVS and FNYEAQ.

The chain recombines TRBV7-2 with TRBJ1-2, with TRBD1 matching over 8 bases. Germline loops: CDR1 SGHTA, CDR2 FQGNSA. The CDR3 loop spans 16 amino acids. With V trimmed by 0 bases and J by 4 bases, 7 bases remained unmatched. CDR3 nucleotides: TGTGCCAGCAGCTTAGCGGCCCGACAGGGGATCTATGGCTACACCTTC. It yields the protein CASSLAARQGIYGYTF.

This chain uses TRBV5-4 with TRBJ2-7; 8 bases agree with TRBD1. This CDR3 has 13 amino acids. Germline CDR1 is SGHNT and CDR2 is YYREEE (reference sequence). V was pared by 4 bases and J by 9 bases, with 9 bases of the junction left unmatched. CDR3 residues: CASSRDRTLGQYF. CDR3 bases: TGTGCCAGCAGCCGGGACAGGACATTGGGGCAGTACTTC.

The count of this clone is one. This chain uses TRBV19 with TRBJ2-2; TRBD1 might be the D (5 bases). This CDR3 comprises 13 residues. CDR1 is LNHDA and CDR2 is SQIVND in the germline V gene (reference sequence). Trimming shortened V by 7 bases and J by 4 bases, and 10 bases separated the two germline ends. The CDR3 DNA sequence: TGTGCCAGTATCTCCAGGGCCACCGGGGAGCTGTTTTTT. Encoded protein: CASISRATGELFF.

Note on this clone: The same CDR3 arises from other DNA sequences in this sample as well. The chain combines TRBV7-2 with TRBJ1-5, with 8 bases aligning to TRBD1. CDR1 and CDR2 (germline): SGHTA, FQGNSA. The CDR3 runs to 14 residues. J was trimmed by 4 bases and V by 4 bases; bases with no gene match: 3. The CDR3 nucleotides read TGTGCCAGCAGCTCCCGACAGGGGAATCAGCCCCAGCATTTT. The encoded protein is CASSSRQGNQPQHF.

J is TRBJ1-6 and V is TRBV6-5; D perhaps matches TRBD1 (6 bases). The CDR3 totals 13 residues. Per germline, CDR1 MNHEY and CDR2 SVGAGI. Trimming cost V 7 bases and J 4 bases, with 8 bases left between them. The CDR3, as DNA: TGTGCCAGCAAAGGGGGATATAATTCACCCCTCCACTTT. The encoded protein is CASKGGYNSPLHF.

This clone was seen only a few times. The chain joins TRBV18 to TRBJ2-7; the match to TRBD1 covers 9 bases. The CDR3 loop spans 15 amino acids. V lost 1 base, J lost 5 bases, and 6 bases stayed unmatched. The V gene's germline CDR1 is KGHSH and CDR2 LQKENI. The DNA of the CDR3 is TGTGCCAGCTCACCACTCAGGACAGGGGTCAACGAGCAGTACTTC. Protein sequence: CASSPLRTGVNEQYF.

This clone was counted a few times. The CDR3 loop reads CASSLQRAGYTGELFF. CDR3 DNA: TGTGCCAGCAGCTTACAAAGAGCGGGCTACACCGGGGAGCTGTTTTTT. The V and J genes are TRBV7-9 and TRBJ2-2; tentative D call: TRBD2 (6 bases). V lost 2 bases and J 3 bases, leaving 13 bases between the germline ends. Germline values: CDR1 SEHNR, CDR2 FQNEAQ (reference sequence). CDR3 length: 16 residues.

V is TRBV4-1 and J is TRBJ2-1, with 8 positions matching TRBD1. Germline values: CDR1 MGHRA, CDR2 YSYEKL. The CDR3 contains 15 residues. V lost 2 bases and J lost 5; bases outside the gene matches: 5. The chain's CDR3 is CASSQTGQVHNEQFF. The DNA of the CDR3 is TGCGCCAGCAGCCAAACGGGACAGGTACACAATGAGCAGTTCTTC.

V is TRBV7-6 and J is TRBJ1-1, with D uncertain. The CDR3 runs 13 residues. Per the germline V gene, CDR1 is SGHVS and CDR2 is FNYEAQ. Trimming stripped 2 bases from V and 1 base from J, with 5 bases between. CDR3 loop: CASSLSGNTEAFF. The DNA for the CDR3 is TGTGCCAGCAGCTTATCAGGGAACACTGAAGCTTTCTTT.

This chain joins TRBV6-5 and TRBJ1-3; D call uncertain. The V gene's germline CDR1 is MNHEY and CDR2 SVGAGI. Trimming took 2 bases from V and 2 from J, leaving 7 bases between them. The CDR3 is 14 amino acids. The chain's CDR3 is CASSYLIPGNTIYF. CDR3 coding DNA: TGTGCCAGCAGTTACCTAATACCTGGAAACACCATATATTTT.

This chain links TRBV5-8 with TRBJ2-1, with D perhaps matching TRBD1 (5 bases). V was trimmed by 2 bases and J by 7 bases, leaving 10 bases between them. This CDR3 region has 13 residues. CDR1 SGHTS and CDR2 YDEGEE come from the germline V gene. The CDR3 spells CASSFANRNEQFF. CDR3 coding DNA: TGTGCCAGCAGCTTTGCCAACAGGAATGAGCAGTTCTTC. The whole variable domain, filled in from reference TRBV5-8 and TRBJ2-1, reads EAGVTQSPTHLIKTRGQQATLRCSPISGHTSVYWYQQALGLGLQFLLWYDEGEERNRGNFPPRFSGRQFPNYSSELNVNALELEDSALYLCASSFANRNEQFFGPGTRLTVL.

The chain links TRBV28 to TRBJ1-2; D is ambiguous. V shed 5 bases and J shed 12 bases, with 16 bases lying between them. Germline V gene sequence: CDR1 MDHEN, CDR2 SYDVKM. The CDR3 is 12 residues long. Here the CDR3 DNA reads TGTGCCAGCAGTCGTAACAACTTACCCCACACCTTC. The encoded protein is CASSRNNLPHTF.

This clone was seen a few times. The DNA of the CDR3 is TGCGCCAGCAGCCCGAAGCCTGATCAGCCCCAGCATTTT. Translation: CASSPKPDQPQHF. The J gene is TRBJ1-5, the V gene TRBV4-3; D unresolved. Per germline, CDR1 LGHNA and CDR2 YSLEER. Trimming pared 4 bases from V and 5 bases from J, leaving 9 bases between. This CDR3 is built from 13 residues.

In DNA, the CDR3 is TGTGCCAGCAGGAGAAGGGACGACGGGGGCTACACCTTC. This gives the protein CASRRRDDGGYTF. The V call is TRBV2, the J call TRBJ1-2; D may be TRBD1 (5 bases). V lost 6 bases to trimming and J lost 8 bases, with 16 bases between them. The CDR3 runs 13 residues. Germline V gene lookup returns CDR1 SNHLY and CDR2 FYNNEI.

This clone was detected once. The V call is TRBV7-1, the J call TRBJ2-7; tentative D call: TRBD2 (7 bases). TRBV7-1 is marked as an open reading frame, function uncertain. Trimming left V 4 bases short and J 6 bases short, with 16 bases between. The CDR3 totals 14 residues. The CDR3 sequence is CASSLVGGRGEQYF. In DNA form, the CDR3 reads TGTGCCAGCAGCTTAGTCGGGGGGCGCGGCGAGCAGTACTTC.

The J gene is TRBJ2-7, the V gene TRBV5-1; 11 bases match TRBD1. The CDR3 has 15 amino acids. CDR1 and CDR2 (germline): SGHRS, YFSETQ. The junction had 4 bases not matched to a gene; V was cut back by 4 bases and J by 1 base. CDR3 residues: CASSDRDRGSYEQYF. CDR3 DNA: TGCGCCAGCAGCGACCGGGACAGGGGGTCCTACGAGCAGTACTTC.

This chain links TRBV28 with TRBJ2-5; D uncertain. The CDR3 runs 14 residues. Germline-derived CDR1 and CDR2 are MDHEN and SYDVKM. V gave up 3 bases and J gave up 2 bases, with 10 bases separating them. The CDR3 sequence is CASSFRVRQETQYF. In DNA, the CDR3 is TGTGCCAGCAGTTTTCGAGTGAGGCAAGAGACCCAGTACTTC. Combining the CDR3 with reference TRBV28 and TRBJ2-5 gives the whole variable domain DVKVTQSSRYLVKRTGEKVFLECVQDMDHENMFWYRQDPGLGLRLIYFSYDVKMKEKGDIPEGYSVSREKKERFSLILESASTNQTSMYLCASSFRVRQETQYFGPGTRLLVL.

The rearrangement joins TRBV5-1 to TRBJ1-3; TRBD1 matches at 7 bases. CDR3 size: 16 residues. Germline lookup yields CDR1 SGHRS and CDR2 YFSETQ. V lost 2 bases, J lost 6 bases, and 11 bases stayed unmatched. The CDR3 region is CASSLLRQGGENTIYF. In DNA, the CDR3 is TGCGCCAGCAGCTTATTACGACAGGGCGGAGAAAACACCATATATTTT.

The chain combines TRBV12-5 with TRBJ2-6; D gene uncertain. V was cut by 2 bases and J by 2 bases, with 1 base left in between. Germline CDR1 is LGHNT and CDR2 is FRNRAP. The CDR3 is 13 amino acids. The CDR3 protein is CASGLTGANVLTF. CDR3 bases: TGTGCTAGTGGTTTGACTGGGGCCAACGTCCTGACTTTC.